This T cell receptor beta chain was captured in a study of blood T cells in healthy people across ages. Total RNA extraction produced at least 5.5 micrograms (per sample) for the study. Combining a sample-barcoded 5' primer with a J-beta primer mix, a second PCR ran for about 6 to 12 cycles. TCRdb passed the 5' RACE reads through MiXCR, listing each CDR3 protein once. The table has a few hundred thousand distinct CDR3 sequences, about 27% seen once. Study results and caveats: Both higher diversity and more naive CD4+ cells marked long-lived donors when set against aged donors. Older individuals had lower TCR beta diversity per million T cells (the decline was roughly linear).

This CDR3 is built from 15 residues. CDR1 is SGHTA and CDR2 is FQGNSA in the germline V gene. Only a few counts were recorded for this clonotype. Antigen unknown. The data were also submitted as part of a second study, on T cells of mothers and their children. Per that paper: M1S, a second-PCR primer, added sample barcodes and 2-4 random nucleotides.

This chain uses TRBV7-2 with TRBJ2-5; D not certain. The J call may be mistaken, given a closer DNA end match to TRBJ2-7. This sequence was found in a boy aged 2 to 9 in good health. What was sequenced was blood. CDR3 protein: CASSFKVVGNYEQYF. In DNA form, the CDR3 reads TGTGCCAGCAGCTTTAAGGTTGTTGGGAACTACGAGCAGTACTTC.